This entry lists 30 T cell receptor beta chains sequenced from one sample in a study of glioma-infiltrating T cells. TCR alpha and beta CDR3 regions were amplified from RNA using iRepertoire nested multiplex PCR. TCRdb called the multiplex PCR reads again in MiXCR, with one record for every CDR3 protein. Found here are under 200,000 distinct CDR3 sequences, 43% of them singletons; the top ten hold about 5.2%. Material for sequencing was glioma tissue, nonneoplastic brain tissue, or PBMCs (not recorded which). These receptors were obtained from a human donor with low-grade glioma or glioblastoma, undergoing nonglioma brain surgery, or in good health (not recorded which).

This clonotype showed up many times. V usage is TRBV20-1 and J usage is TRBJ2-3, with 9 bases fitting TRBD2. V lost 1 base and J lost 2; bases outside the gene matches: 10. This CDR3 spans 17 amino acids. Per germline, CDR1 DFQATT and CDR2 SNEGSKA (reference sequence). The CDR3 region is CSARGSAGGLFTDTQYF. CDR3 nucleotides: TGCAGTGCTAGAGGCTCAGCGGGAGGTCTATTCACAGATACGCAGTATTTT.

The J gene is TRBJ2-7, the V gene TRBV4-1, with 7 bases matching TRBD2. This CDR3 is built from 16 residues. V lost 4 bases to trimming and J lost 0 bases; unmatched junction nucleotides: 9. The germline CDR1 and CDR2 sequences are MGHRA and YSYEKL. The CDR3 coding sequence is TGCGCCAGCAGCCGCCGAGGGGAGGGCACCTCCTACGAGCAGTACTTC. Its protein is CASSRRGEGTSYEQYF.

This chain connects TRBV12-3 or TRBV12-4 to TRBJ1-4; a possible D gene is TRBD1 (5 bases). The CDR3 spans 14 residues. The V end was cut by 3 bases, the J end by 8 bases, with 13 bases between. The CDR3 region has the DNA TGTGCCAGCAGTTTCGAGGGGCTATACGAAAAACTGTTTTTT. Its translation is CASSFEGLYEKLFF.

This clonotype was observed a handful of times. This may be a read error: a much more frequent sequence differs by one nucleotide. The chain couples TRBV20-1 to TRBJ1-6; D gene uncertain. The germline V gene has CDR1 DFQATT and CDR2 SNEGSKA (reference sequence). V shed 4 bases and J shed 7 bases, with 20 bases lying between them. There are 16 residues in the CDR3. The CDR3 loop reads CSAIHPRGSVNSPLHF. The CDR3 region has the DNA TGCAGTGCTATCCATCCAAGAGGCTCTGTAAATTCACCCCTCCACTTT.

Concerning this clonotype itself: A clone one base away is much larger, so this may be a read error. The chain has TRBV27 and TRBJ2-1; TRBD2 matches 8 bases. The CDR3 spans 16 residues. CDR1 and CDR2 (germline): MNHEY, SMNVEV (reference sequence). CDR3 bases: TGCGCCAGCAGCCCGGGACTAGATGAAGACGCCAATGAGCAGTTCTTC. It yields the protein CASSPGLDEDANEQFF.

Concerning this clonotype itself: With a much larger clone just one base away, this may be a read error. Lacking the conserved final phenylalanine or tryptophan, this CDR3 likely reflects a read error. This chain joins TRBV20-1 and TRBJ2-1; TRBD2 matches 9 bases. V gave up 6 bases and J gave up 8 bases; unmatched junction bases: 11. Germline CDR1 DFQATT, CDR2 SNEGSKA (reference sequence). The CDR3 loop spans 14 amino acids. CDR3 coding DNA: TGCAGTGCGCAGAAGTATGCGGGAGGGCATGAGCAGTTCTTA. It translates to CSAQKYAGGHEQFL.

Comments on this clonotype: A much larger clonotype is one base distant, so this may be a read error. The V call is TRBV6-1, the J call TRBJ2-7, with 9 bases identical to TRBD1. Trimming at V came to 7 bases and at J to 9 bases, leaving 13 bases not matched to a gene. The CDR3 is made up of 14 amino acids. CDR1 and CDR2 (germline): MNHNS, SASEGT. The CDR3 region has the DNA TGTGCCAGCATCGGAACCCGGGACAGGGAACCGCAGTACTTC. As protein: CASIGTRDREPQYF.

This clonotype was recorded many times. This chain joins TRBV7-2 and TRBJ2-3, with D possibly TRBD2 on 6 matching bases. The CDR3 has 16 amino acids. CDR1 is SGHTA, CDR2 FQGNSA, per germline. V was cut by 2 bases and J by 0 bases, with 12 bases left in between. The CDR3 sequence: CASSLQSGPSTDTQYF. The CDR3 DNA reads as TGTGCCAGCAGCTTACAGAGCGGGCCTAGCACAGATACGCAGTATTTT.

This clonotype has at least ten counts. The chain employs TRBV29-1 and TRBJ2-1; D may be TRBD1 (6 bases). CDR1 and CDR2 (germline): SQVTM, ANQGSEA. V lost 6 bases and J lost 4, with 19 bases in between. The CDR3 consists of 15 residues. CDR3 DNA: TGCAGCGTGGTGGATGAGACAGGCGTTTACAATGAGCAGTTCTTC. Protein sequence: CSVVDETGVYNEQFF.

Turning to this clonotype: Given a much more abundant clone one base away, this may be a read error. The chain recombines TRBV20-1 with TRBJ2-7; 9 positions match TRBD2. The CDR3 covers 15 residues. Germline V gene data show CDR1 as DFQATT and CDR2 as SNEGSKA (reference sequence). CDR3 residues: CSARAFLAGSYEHYF. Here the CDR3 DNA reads TGCAGTGCTAGGGCTTTTCTAGCGGGGTCCTACGAGCATTACTTC.

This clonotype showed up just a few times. CDR3 region: CAISEERVRGPQHF. The CDR3 DNA reads TGTGCCATCAGTGAGGAAAGGGTTCGGGGGCCCCAGCATTTT. V usage is TRBV10-3 and J usage is TRBJ1-5, with D unclear. This CDR3 has 14 amino acids. Germline V gene sequence: CDR1 ENHRY, CDR2 SYGVKD. V was clipped by 2 bases and J by 9 bases, with 14 bases between them.

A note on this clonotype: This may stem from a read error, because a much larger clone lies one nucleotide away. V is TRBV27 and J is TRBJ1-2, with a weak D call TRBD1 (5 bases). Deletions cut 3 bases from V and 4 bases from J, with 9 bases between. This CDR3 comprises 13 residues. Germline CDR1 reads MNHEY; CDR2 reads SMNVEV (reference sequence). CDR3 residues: CASSLGPFYGYTF. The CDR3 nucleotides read TGTGCCAGCAGTTTGGGGCCCTTCTATGGCTACACCTTC.

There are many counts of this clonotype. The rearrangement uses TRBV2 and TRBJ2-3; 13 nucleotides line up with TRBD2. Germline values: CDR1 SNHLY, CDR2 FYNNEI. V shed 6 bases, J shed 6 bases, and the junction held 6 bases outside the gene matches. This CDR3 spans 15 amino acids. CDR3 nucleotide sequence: TGTGCCAGCAGCCGCACTAGCGGGAGGGCGGATACGCAGTATTTT. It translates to CASSRTSGRADTQYF.

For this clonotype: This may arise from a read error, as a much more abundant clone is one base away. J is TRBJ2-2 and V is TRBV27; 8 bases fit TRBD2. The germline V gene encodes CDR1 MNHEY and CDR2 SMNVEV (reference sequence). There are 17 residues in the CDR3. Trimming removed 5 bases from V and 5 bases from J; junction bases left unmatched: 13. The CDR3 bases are TGTGCCAGCAGTACAACTCCGAGCGGGAGCCCGACCGGGGAGCTGTTTTTT. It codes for CASSTTPSGSPTGELFF.

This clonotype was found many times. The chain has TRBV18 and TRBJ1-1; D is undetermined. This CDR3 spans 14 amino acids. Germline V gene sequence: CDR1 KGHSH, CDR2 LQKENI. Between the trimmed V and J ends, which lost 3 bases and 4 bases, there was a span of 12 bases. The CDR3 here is CASSPGGRGTEAFF. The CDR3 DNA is TGTGCCAGCTCACCGGGAGGGAGAGGCACTGAAGCTTTCTTT.

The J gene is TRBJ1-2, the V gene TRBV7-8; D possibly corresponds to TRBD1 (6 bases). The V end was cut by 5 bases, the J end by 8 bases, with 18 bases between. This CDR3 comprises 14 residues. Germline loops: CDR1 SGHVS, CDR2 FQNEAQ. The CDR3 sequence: CASSKGQTRYGYTF. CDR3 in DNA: TGTGCCAGCAGCAAAGGACAGACTAGATACGGCTACACCTTC.

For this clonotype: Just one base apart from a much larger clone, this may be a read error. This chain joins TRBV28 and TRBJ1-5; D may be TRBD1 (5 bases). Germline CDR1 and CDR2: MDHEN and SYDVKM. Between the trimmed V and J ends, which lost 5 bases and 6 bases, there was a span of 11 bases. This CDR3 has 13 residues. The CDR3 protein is CASSEWGGQPQHF. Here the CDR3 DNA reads TGTGCCAGCAGTGAGTGGGGGGGTCAGCCCCAGCATTTT.

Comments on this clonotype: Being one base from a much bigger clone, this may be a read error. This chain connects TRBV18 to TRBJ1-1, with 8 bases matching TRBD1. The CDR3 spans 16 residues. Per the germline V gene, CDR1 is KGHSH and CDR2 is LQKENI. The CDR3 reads CARSPSQDRVSTEAFF. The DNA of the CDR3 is TGTGCCAGATCACCCTCTCAGGACAGGGTTAGCACTGAAGCTTTCTTT.

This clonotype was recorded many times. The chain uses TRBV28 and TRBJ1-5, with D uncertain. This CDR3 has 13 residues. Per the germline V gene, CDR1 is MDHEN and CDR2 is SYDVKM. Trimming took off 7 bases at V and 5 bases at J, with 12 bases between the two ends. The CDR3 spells CASTMGPDQPQHF. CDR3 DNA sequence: TGTGCCAGCACAATGGGTCCGGATCAGCCCCAGCATTTT.

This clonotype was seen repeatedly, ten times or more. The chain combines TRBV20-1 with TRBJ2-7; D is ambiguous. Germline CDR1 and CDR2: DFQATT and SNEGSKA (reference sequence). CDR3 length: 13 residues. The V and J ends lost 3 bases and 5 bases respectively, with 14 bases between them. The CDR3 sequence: CSASTGSVDEQYF. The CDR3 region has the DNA TGCAGTGCTAGTACGGGTAGTGTGGACGAGCAGTACTTC.

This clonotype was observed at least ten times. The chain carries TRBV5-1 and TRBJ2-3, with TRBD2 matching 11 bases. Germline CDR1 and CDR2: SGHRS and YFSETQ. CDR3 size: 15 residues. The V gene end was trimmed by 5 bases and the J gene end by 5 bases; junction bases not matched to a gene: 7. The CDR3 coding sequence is TGCGCCAGCAGAGAAACTAGCGGGAGTATAGATACGCAGTATTTT. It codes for CASRETSGSIDTQYF.

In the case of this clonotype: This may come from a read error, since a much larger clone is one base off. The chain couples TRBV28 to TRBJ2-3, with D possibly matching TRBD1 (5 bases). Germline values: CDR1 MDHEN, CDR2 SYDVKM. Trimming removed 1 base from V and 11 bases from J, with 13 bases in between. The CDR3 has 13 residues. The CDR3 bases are TGTGCCAGCAGTTTATCCCAGGGTGGGAAGCAGTATTTT. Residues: CASSLSQGGKQYF.

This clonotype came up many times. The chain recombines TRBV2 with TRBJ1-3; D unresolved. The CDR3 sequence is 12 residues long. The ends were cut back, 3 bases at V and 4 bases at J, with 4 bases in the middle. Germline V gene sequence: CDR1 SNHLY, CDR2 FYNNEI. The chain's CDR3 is CASSETGNTIYF. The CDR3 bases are TGTGCCAGCAGTGAGACCGGAAACACCATATATTTT.

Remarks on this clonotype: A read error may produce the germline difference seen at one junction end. This chain's CDR3 is CSSGSKLETQYF. For the CDR3, the DNA is TGTTCTTCTGGCTCCAAGTTAGAGACCCAGTACTTT. V and J are TRBV28 and TRBJ2-5; D gene ambiguous. The CDR3 is 12 residues long. Germline lookup yields CDR1 MDHEN and CDR2 SYDVKM.

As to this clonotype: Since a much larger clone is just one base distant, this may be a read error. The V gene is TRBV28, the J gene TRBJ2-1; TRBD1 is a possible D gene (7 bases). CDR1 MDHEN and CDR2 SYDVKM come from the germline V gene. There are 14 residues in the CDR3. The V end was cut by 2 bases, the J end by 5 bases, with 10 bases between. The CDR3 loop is CASSLDREDNEQFF. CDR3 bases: TGTGCCAGCAGTTTAGACAGGGAGGACAATGAGCAGTTCTTC. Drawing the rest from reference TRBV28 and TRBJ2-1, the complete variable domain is DVKVTQSSRYLVKRTGEKVFLECVQDMDHENMFWYRQDPGLGLRLIYFSYDVKMKEKGDIPEGYSVSREKKERFSLILESASTNQTSMYLCASSLDREDNEQFFGPGTRLTVL.

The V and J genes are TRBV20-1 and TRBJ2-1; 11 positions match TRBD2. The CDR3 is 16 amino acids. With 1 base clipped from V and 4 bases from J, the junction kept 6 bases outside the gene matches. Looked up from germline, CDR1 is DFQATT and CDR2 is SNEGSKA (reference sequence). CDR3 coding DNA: TGCAGTGCTAGAGCTCTCACTAGCGGGGGATACAATGAGCAGTTCTTC. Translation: CSARALTSGGYNEQFF.

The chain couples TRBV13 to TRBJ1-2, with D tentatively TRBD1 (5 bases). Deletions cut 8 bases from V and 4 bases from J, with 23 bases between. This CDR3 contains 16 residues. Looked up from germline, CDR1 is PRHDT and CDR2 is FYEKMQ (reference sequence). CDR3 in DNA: TGTGCCAGCGGTAGGGGTTTAGGCCTTCTCTCCTATGGCTACACCTTC. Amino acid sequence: CASGRGLGLLSYGYTF.

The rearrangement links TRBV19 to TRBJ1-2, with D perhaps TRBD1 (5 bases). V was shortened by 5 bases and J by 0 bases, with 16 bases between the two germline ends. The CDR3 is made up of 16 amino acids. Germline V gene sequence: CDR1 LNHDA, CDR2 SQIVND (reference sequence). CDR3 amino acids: CASSDPGTGANYGYTF. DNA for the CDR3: TGTGCCAGTAGTGACCCGGGGACCGGGGCTAACTATGGCTACACCTTC.

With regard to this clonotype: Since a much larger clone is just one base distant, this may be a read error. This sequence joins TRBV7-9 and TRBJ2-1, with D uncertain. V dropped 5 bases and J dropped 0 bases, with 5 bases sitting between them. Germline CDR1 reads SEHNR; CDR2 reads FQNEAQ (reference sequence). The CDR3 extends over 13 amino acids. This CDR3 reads CASSPISYNEQFF. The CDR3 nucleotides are TGTGCCAGCAGCCCGATCTCCTACAATGAGCAGTTCTTC. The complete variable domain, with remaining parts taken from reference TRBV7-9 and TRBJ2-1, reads DTGVSQNPRHKITKRGQNVTFRCDPISEHNRLYWYRQTLGQGPEFLTYFQNEAQLEKSRLLSDRFSAERPKGSFSTLEIQRTEQGDSAMYLCASSPISYNEQFFGPGTRLTVL.

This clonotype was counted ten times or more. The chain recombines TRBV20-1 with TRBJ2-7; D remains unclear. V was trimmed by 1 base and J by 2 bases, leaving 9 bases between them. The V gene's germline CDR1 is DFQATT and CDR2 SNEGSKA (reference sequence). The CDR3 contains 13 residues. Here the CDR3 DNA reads TGCAGTGCTAGAGGGCAACGGGCCTACGAGCAGTACTTC. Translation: CSARGQRAYEQYF.